This entry describes one TCR beta chain. Antigen unknown. The germline V gene has CDR1 SQVTM and CDR2 ANQGSEA. The CDR3 is 13 residues long. J was trimmed by 3 bases and V by 7 bases; bases with no gene match: 6. This sample was included in a study of cytomegalovirus exposure and HLA in healthy donors. General study findings and limits: TCR beta V- and J-gene trimming, according to a later analysis, was linked to a missense DCLRE1C variant.

The study ran its PCR with 60 Vbeta and 13 Jbeta primers. Clones were read by immunoSEQ multiplex PCR, and TCRdb kept only the in-frame ones, dropping some. The sample includes about 200,000 clones, 75% to 85% of them seen just once. The sequenced material came from PBMCs. The sequence came from a middle-aged woman in good health and CMV-seronegative. The J gene is TRBJ2-7, the V gene TRBV29-1, with 10 positions matching TRBD2. The CDR3, as DNA: TGCAGCGCTCTAGCGGGAGTGAACTACGAGCAGTACTTC. Amino acids: CSALAGVNYEQYF.